The sequence of this T cell receptor beta chain was determined in a study of human T cells and chemical hapten exposure. For the study at large: Alopecia areata, totalis or universalis was found in mostly female patients.

Trimming removed 3 bases from V and 5 bases from J, with 10 bases in between. The length of the CDR3 is 12 residues. CDR1 is SQVTM, CDR2 ANQGSEA, per germline. TCRdb analysed the RACE reads with MiXCR anew, one entry per CDR3 protein. The sample comprises some 94,000 distinct CDR3 sequences, 12% of which are singletons, and roughly 2% rests with the top ten. Time point denoted: patch test 1, 2 weeks after DPC sensitization. Regarding treatment: therapeutic diphenylcyclopropenone sensitization with weekly scalp DPC. The donor pool consisted of alopecia patients aged 18 to 70 years, considered suitable for DPC.

The sequencing here drew on whole blood, taken in connection with sensitization to the hapten diphenylcyclopropenone (DPC). The V gene is TRBV29-1, the J gene TRBJ2-5; no reliable D call. The origin of this receptor is a woman between 40 and 55 years old with alopecia areata. Some clones in this sample may be carry-over from other donors' samples. The CDR3 DNA reads as TGCAGCGTTGAGGCCAGTACGGAGACCCAGTACTTC. It yields the protein CSVEASTETQYF.